This TCR beta chain was recorded in a study of blood T cell repertoires in COVID-19. Study-level information: T cells, B-cell-depleted T cells, or PBMCs provided the cDNA or gDNA that served as material.

In the original workflow: Estimated nucleated cell counts came from reference gene primer amplification. Using immunoSEQ multiplex PCR, the repertoire was profiled, and TCRdb retains in-frame clones only, with some absent. That table gives V, J and clone size, and the DNA gave D and trimming. This sample has 100,000 to 150,000 clones, with around nine tenths found just once. The CDR3 covers 13 residues. The germline V gene encodes CDR1 SGHTA and CDR2 FQGTGA. With 5 bases clipped from V and 10 bases from J, the junction kept 10 bases outside the gene matches. The genes are TRBV7-3 and TRBJ1-1, with TRBD1 matching over 7 bases. Sequencing was carried out using peripheral blood. The TCR was taken from a woman aged 70 to 79 with COVID-19, enrolled during active disease. CDR3: CASSHTDRTGAFF. DNA of the CDR3: TGTGCCAGCAGCCACACCGACCGGACAGGAGCTTTCTTT.